The subject of this entry is one T cell receptor beta chain. The sample originates from a study of regulatory T cells in long-lasting Graves disease. Both iRepertoire HTBI primers and Arm-PCR of CDR3 regions were used to build the TCR beta libraries. From the multiplex PCR reads, TCRdb called clonotypes with MiXCR, one entry per CDR3 protein. Among some 250,000 distinct CDR3 sequences listed, around a sixth were seen once. Germline V lookup: CDR1 LNHDA, CDR2 SQIVND (reference sequence). The CDR3 has 16 residues. V shed 7 bases and J shed 1 base, with 19 bases lying between them. The time point denotes: newly diagnosed GD, antithyroid drugs for less than 3 months. RNA isolated from PBMCs was used to make the TCR library. This sample was shared with a second study, whose subject was T cells in Graves' hyperthyroidism and ophthalmopathy. As reported in that work: Uncontrolled infection, other autoimmune disease, pregnancy or lactation disqualified patients from enrolment. The HTBI primer set was used in a first-round RT-PCR of the TCR CDR3.

This chain uses TRBV19 with TRBJ2-5; D is ambiguous. The source of this sequence is a woman in her 30s with Graves disease. The sequencing used peripheral blood mononuclear cells (PBMCs), collected at new diagnosis, from a patient treated with antithyroid drugs. The CDR3 coding sequence is TGTGCCAGTACCCCTTCGGCCTCTCACTTCCAAGAGACCCAGTACTTC. This gives the protein CASTPSASHFQETQYF.